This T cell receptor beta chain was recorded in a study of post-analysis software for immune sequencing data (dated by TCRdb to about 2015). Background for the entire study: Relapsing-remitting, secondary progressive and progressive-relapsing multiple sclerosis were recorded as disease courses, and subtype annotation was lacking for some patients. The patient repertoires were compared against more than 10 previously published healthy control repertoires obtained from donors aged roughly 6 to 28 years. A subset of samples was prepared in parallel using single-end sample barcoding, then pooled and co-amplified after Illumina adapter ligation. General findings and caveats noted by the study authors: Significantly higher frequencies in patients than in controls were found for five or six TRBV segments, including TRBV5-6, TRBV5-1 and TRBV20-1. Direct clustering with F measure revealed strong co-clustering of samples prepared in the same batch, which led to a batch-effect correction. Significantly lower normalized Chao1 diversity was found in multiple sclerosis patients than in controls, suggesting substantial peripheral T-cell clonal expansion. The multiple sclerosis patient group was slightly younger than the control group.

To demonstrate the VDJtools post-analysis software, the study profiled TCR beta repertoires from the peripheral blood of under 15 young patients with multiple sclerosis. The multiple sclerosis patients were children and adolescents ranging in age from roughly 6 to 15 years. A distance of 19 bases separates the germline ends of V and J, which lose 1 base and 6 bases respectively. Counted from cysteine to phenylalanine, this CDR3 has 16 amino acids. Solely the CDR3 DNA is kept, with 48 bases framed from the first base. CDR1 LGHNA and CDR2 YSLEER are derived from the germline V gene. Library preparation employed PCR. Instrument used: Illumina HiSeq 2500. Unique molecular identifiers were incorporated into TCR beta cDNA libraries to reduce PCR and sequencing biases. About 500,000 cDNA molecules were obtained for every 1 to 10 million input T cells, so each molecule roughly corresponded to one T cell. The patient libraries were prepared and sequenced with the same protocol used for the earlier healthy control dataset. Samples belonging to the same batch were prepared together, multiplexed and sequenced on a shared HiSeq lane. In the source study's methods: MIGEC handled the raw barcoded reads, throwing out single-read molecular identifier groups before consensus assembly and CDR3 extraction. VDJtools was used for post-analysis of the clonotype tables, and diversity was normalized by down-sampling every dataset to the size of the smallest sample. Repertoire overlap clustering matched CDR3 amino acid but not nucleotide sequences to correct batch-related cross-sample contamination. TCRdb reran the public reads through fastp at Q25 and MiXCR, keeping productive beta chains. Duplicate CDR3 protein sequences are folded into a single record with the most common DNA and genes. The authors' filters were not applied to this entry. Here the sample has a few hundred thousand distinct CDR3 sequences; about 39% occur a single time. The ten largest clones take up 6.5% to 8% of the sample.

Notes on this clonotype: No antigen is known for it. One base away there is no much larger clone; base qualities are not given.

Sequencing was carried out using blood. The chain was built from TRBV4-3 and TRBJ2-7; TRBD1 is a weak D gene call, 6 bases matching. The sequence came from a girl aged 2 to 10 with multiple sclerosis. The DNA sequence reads TGCGCCAGCAGCCAAGTAGTATCCCTGGCAGGGGTCGAGCAGTACTTC. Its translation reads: CASSQVVSLAGVEQYF.